Following are 14 T cell receptor beta chains from one sample sequenced in a study of control samples from healthy donors and cancer patients. Libraries were prepared by immunoSEQ multiplex PCR; TCRdb keeps only in-frame clonotypes and omits some of them. The sample holds almost 40,000 clones; around four fifths are singletons and the top ten take 20% to 25%. Sequencing used PBMCs. These receptors were taken from a woman aged 55 to 70 with lung cancer.

This clone was seen a handful of times. The rearrangement uses TRBV7-2 and TRBJ1-3; 8 bases agree with TRBD1. V dropped 1 base and J dropped 3; count of bases not matched to a gene: 2. The CDR3 is 15 amino acids. The germline V gene encodes CDR1 SGHTA and CDR2 FQGNSA. The CDR3 coding sequence is TGTGCCAGCAGCTTAGACAGGGGGATTGGAAACACCATATATTTT. It codes for CASSLDRGIGNTIYF.

The chain links TRBV6-5 to TRBJ1-5; a possible D gene is TRBD1 (5 bases). Trimming cost V 5 bases and J 1 base, with 12 bases left between them. The CDR3 covers 15 residues. Per germline, CDR1 MNHEY and CDR2 SVGAGI. CDR3 DNA: TGTGCCAGCAGTCCAAGGGGAAGAAGCAATCAGCCCCAGCATTTT. Translated, it gives CASSPRGRSNQPQHF.

The chain joins TRBV18 to TRBJ2-5; D tentatively reads TRBD1 or TRBD2 (5 bases each). This CDR3 is 16 amino acids long. The germline V gene has CDR1 KGHSH and CDR2 LQKENI. Trimming stripped 4 bases from V and 5 bases from J, with 20 bases between. CDR3 coding DNA: TGTGCCAGCTCACTAGTAGGGACCTCGGCAGGGGAGACCCAGTACTTC. It translates to CASSLVGTSAGETQYF.

This rearrangement joins TRBV19 to TRBJ1-1; D is perhaps TRBD1 (5 bases). Germline assignment: CDR1 LNHDA and CDR2 SQIVND (reference sequence). This CDR3 spans 13 amino acids. Trimming pared 5 bases from V and 11 bases from J, leaving 18 bases between. This CDR3 is CASSERRDQGAFF. The CDR3, as DNA: TGTGCCAGTAGTGAGCGCAGGGATCAAGGCGCTTTCTTT.

The chain uses TRBV10-1 and TRBJ2-7; 9 nucleotides line up with TRBD1. The CDR3 is made up of 13 amino acids. Germline V gene lookup returns CDR1 WNHNN and CDR2 SYGVQD (reference sequence). The V segment lost 8 bases and the J segment 5 bases; nucleotides outside the gene matches: 7. The CDR3, as DNA: TGCGCCAGCTCGGGACAGGGAGGGAACGAGCAGTACTTC. Protein product: CASSGQGGNEQYF.

The chain has TRBV5-5 and TRBJ1-3; no firm D call. The CDR3 spans 14 residues. With 3 bases removed from V and 0 bases from J, the gap between germline ends came to 7 bases. Per the germline V gene, CDR1 is SGHKS and CDR2 is YYEKEE (reference sequence). The CDR3 DNA sequence: TGTGCCAGCAGCTGGCGCATCTCTGGAAACACCATATATTTT. Its translation is CASSWRISGNTIYF.

J is TRBJ1-4 and V is TRBV20-1; D uncertain. Germline V gene lookup returns CDR1 DFQATT and CDR2 SNEGSKA (reference sequence). This CDR3 spans 11 amino acids. V dropped 1 base and J dropped 7 bases, with 4 bases sitting between them. CDR3 DNA: TGCAGTGCTAGAGTTACTGAAAAACTGTTTTTT. Translating gives CSARVTEKLFF.

The sample holds a few counts of this clone. This chain connects TRBV4-1 to TRBJ2-1, with TRBD2 identical over 10 bases. In germline, CDR1 is MGHRA, CDR2 YSYEKL. The ends lost 4 bases at V and 7 bases at J; junction bases unmatched: 7. The CDR3 length is 15 residues. CDR3 loop: CASSLSGRARNEQFF. The DNA for the CDR3 is TGCGCCAGCAGCCTCAGCGGGAGGGCGAGGAATGAGCAGTTCTTC.

V and J are TRBV2 and TRBJ2-1; D might be TRBD2 (6 bases). The germline gives CDR1 SNHLY, CDR2 FYNNEI. There are 16 residues in the CDR3. Trimming took 5 bases from V and 1 from J, leaving 15 bases between them. CDR3: CASSPRTGVSYNEQFF. CDR3 nucleotide sequence: TGTGCCAGCAGTCCTAGGACGGGGGTATCCTACAATGAGCAGTTCTTC. The full variable domain, its missing parts supplied by reference TRBV2 and TRBJ2-1, is EPEVTQTPSHQVTQMGQEVILRCVPISNHLYFYWYRQILGQKVEFLVSFYNNEISEKSEIFDDQFSVERPDGSNFTLKIRSTKLEDSAMYFCASSPRTGVSYNEQFFGPGTRLTVL.

V and J are TRBV9 and TRBJ2-5; TRBD1 might be the D (6 bases). CDR1 and CDR2 (germline): SGDLS, YYNGEE. This CDR3 is 13 amino acids long. Trimming took off 4 bases at V and 4 bases at J, with 11 bases between the two ends. This chain's CDR3 is CASSSGDRETQYF. CDR3 coding DNA: TGTGCCAGCAGCTCAGGGGATAGAGAGACCCAGTACTTC.

J is TRBJ2-7 and V is TRBV7-8; D not resolved. Germline V gene lookup returns CDR1 SGHVS and CDR2 FQNEAQ. This CDR3 is built from 14 residues. Trimming took off 0 bases at V and 3 bases at J, with 9 bases between the two ends. CDR3 bases: TGTGCCAGCAGCTTAGCGCGTTCGTTCTACGAGCAGTACTTC. This translates into CASSLARSFYEQYF.

About this clone itself: The junction and the germline gene differ at one end; a read error may be behind it. The genes are TRBV7-7 and TRBJ1-3, with unresolved D. CDR1 SSHAT and CDR2 FNYEAQ come from the germline V gene (reference sequence). The CDR3 length is 15 residues. As DNA, the CDR3 is TGTGCTAGCAGCCCTGGAGGGTTCGGATGGAACACCATATATTTT. It is translated as CASSPGGFGWNTIYF. Complete variable domain (other parts from reference TRBV7-7 and TRBJ1-3): GAGVSQSPRYKVTKRGQDVTLRCDPISSHATLYWYQQALGQGPEFLTYFNYEAQPDKSGLPSDRFSAERPEGSISTLTIQRTEQRDSAMYRCASSPGGFGWNTIYFGEGSWLTVV.

This chain connects TRBV5-6 to TRBJ2-2, with TRBD1 matching over 7 bases. Trimming removed 2 bases from V and 1 base from J; junction bases left unmatched: 2. There are 15 residues in the CDR3. Germline loops: CDR1 SGHDT, CDR2 YYEEEE. DNA of the CDR3: TGTGCCAGCAGCTTTTACAGGGGGAACACCGGGGAGCTGTTTTTT. Its translation is CASSFYRGNTGELFF.

In this sample, this clone turned up a few times. This chain joins TRBV14 and TRBJ1-4; 7 nucleotides match TRBD1. The CDR3 has 14 amino acids. Trimming took 4 bases from V and 6 from J; bases not matched to a gene: 5. Germline V gene lookup returns CDR1 SGHDN and CDR2 FVKESK. In DNA form, the CDR3 reads TGTGCCAGCAGCCTCGGGACAGCGGATGAAAAACTGTTTTTT. Encoded protein: CASSLGTADEKLFF.